A selection of T cell receptor beta chains follows, all from one sample in a study of regulatory T cells in long-lasting Graves disease. TCRdb ran MiXCR on the multiplex PCR reads and lists one entry per CDR3 protein. The table has over 300,000 distinct CDR3 sequences, 20% seen once. Here the sequenced sample was peripheral blood mononuclear cells (PBMCs), taken when the disease was refractory, from a patient treated with antithyroid drugs. Receptors originate from a female donor with Graves disease. Both conserved end residues are part of each CDR3. A D gene is named only where the DNA matches it firmly. Clone size is stated in some rows and not others, as once, few, many or a class when expanded.

clone_size	d_call	v_call	j_call	cdr3_length	cdr3_nt	cdr3_aa
many	TRBD1	TRBV6-2/TRBV6-3	TRBJ2-7	13	TGTGCCAGCACCCGACAGGGAACCTACGAGCAGTACTTC	CASTRQGTYEQYF
many	-	TRBV7-9	TRBJ2-2	20	TGTGCCAGCAGCTCGCCCCGTTGGCAGGGGTTTCCTGGTGGCACCGGGGAGCTGTTTTTT	CASSSPRWQGFPGGTGELFF
-	TRBD1	TRBV12-3/TRBV12-4	TRBJ1-3	16	TGTGCCAGCACCCCATCCCGGACAGGGTACGGAAACACCATATATTTT	CASTPSRTGYGNTIYF
-	-	TRBV4-1	TRBJ1-5	14	TGCGCCAGCAGCGCCGGGAGCTTAGGGCAGCCCCAGCATTTT	CASSAGSLGQPQHF
few	-	TRBV4-2	TRBJ2-5	13	TGTGCCAGCAGCCAAGTGGAGTGGGAGACCCAGTACTTC	CASSQVEWETQYF
few	TRBD2	TRBV20-1	TRBJ2-7	15	TGCAGTGGAATGGAACCGGGACTAGCCTCATCCGAGCAGTACTTC	CSGMEPGLASSEQYF
-	TRBD1	TRBV12-5	TRBJ2-1	16	TGTGCTAGTGGAGCCCGGACAGGCGCATCCTACAATGAGCAGTTCTTC	CASGARTGASYNEQFF
-	-	TRBV18	TRBJ1-4	14	TGTGCCAGCTCACTGTCCAGGGAGGTTGAAAAACTGTTTTTT	CASSLSREVEKLFF
-	TRBD1	TRBV29-1	TRBJ1-2	13	TGCAGCGCAGGGACAGGGGAGTCCTATGGCTACACCTTC	CSAGTGESYGYTF
few	TRBD1	TRBV7-6	TRBJ1-3	14	TGTGCCAGCAGCTCCAGGACAGGAGGAAACACCATATATTTT	CASSSRTGGNTIYF
many	TRBD1	TRBV6-1	TRBJ2-7	14	TGTGCCAGCAGTAGAGACAGGGGGAGGAACGAGCAGTACTTC	CASSRDRGRNEQYF
-	TRBD2	TRBV5-1	TRBJ2-1	15	TGTGCCAGCAGCTTAAGGGGCGGGAGGTCTCGTGAGCAGTTCTTC	CASSLRGGRSREQFF
-	TRBD1	TRBV11-3	TRBJ2-7	14	TGTGCCAGCAGCTCCAGACAGGGGGCGAGGGAGCAGTACTTC	CASSSRQGAREQYF
few	-	TRBV5-6	TRBJ1-2	13	TGTGCCAGCAGGGGGGGGGAGGACTATGGCTACACCTTC	CASRGGEDYGYTF
many	-	TRBV10-2	TRBJ2-5	15	TGCGCCAGCAGTGAGTGGACACAAGTCCCAGAGACCCAGTACTTC	CASSEWTQVPETQYF
-	TRBD1	TRBV19	TRBJ1-1	15	TGTGCCAGTAGTACCGGACAGGGGCTCAACACTGAAGCTTTCTTT	CASSTGQGLNTEAFF
-	-	TRBV11-2	TRBJ1-1	15	TGTGCCAGCAGCTTAGTTAGCCAAATTGGAGCTGAAGCTTTCTTT	CASSLVSQIGAEAFF
-	-	TRBV6-1	TRBJ2-3	16	TGTGCCACCAAAACATCGGGGGCCCGTGGTCCAGATACGCAGTATTTT	CATKTSGARGPDTQYF
-	-	TRBV11-2	TRBJ2-7	16	TGCGCCAGCAGCCAACTCCAGGCTGTGAGGCCCCACGAGCAGTACTTC	CASSQLQAVRPHEQYF
few	-	TRBV6-1	TRBJ1-2	9	TGTGCCAGCAACTATGGCTACACCTTC	CASNYGYTF
many	TRBD1	TRBV30	TRBJ2-7	13	TGTGCCTGGAGTGGGACAGGGACCTACGAGCAGTACTTC	CAWSGTGTYEQYF
few	TRBD2	TRBV29-1	TRBJ2-5	16	TGCAGCGTTGGTGGCTGGCGGGAGGTCTACCAAGAGACCCAGTACTTC	CSVGGWREVYQETQYF
few	TRBD1	TRBV10-3	TRBJ2-7	14	TGTGCCATCATGGGAGACAGGGACTCCTACGAGCAGTACTTC	CAIMGDRDSYEQYF
-	TRBD2	TRBV7-8	TRBJ2-2	20	TGTGCCAGCAGCCTCGACGGGACTAGCGGGAGTGCAGCGAACACCGGGGAGCTGTTTTTT	CASSLDGTSGSAANTGELFF
many	-	TRBV2	TRBJ2-5	11	TGTGCCAGCAGCCCGGTGGGGACCCAGTACTTC	CASSPVGTQYF
many	TRBD1	TRBV27	TRBJ1-5	15	TGTGCCAGCAGTCCCGGGACAGGTGGGAATCAGCCCCAGCATTTT	CASSPGTGGNQPQHF
-	-	TRBV7-3	TRBJ2-5	13	TGTGCCAGCAGCTCAGGGTGGCGTGAGACCCAGTACTTC	CASSSGWRETQYF
many	TRBD1	TRBV7-8	TRBJ2-5	14	TGTGCCAGCAGCGGTAGACAGGGGGCCGAGACCCAGTACTTC	CASSGRQGAETQYF
-	-	TRBV18	TRBJ1-1	11	TGTGCCAGCTCACAGGGGTGGGAAGCTTTCTTT	CASSQGWEAFF
few	-	TRBV4-1	TRBJ1-3	18	TGCGCCAGCAGCCTTGGACGGAATCCTAACCCCTCTGGAAACACCATATATTTT	CASSLGRNPNPSGNTIYF
many	-	TRBV2	TRBJ2-1	14	TGTGCCAGCAGTCGAACTTATGGGCGGAATGAGCAGTTCTTC	CASSRTYGRNEQFF
many	-	TRBV28	TRBJ1-5	14	TGTGCCAGCAGTTTAGGGGCAGGGACTCAGCCCCAGCATTTT	CASSLGAGTQPQHF
many	TRBD1	TRBV6-1	TRBJ1-1	13	TGTGCCAGTCGACAGGGGCTGAACACTGAAGCTTTCTTT	CASRQGLNTEAFF
-	-	TRBV11-2	TRBJ2-7	16	TGTGCCAGCAGCTCCACACAGGGGGGAGGGCTCCACGAGCAGTACTTC	CASSSTQGGGLHEQYF
few	-	TRBV6-2/TRBV6-3	TRBJ2-1	14	TGTGCCAGCAGTTACGACAGAAAGGGGAATGAGCAGTTCTTC	CASSYDRKGNEQFF
-	-	TRBV30	TRBJ2-1	12	TGTGCCTGGAGTGTGGGGTGGAATGAGCAGTTCTTC	CAWSVGWNEQFF
-	TRBD1	TRBV2	TRBJ1-4	13	TGTGCCAGCATGACAGGGCGGAATGAAAAACTGTTTTTT	CASMTGRNEKLFF
few	-	TRBV3-1	TRBJ2-3	17	TGTGCCAGCAGCCACCGGAGTAGCGGTGATGCCACAGATACGCAGTATTTT	CASSHRSSGDATDTQYF
few	-	TRBV19	TRBJ2-7	14	TGTGCCAGTAGTATAGGAAGCGGATCCTACGAGCAGTACTTC	CASSIGSGSYEQYF
many	TRBD1	TRBV3-1	TRBJ1-1	12	TGTGCCAGCAGCCTTCGACAGGGGGAAGCTTTCTTT	CASSLRQGEAFF
many	-	TRBV12-3/TRBV12-4	TRBJ2-2	14	TGTGCCAGCAGTTTAACCGGGGTCACCGGGGAGCTGTTTTTT	CASSLTGVTGELFF
few	TRBD2	TRBV28	TRBJ2-3	15	TGTGCCAGCACCGGGACTAGTCGGAACACAGATACGCAGTATTTT	CASTGTSRNTDTQYF
few	TRBD1	TRBV19	TRBJ1-5	14	TGTGCCAGTAGTATCGGCAGGGGGGACGGGCCCCAGCATTTT	CASSIGRGDGPQHF
few	-	TRBV7-2	TRBJ1-5	14	TGTGCCAGCAGTCCAATATACGGGGACCAGCCCCAGCATTTT	CASSPIYGDQPQHF
-	-	TRBV7-9	TRBJ2-6	15	TGTGCCAGCAGCTTAGCACTGGCCGGGGCCAACGTCCTGACTTTC	CASSLALAGANVLTF
many	-	TRBV12-3/TRBV12-4	TRBJ1-1	16	TGTGCCAGCAGTTTAGAATTACGGGGGAAAAACACTGAAGCTTTCTTT	CASSLELRGKNTEAFF
many	-	TRBV9	TRBJ1-5	16	TGTGCCAGCAGCGTAGGAGACGGGGGGCGAGGTCAGCCCCAGCATTTT	CASSVGDGGRGQPQHF
many	-	TRBV2	TRBJ2-5	13	TGTGCCAGCAGTGTGAGGGGTTCGGAGACCCAGTACTTC	CASSVRGSETQYF
few	TRBD1	TRBV9	TRBJ1-1	15	TGTGCCAGCAGCGTAGTTGCTCAGGGGGTCCATGAAGCTTTCTTT	CASSVVAQGVHEAFF
-	-	TRBV19	TRBJ2-7	13	TGTGCCAGTAGTTCCGGGCCGTTCTACGAGCAGTACTTC	CASSSGPFYEQYF
many	-	TRBV12-3/TRBV12-4	TRBJ2-2	14	TGTGCCAGCAGCTTAGTAGGGTTGGCCGGGGAGCTGTTTTTT	CASSLVGLAGELFF
many	-	TRBV28	TRBJ2-3	14	TGTGCCAGCAGTTTAGGGCAGAGCACAGATACGCAGTATTTT	CASSLGQSTDTQYF
many	TRBD1	TRBV12-3/TRBV12-4	TRBJ2-7	14	TGTGCCAGCAGTCGACTGGGACAGAGGAGGGAGCAGTACTTC	CASSRLGQRREQYF